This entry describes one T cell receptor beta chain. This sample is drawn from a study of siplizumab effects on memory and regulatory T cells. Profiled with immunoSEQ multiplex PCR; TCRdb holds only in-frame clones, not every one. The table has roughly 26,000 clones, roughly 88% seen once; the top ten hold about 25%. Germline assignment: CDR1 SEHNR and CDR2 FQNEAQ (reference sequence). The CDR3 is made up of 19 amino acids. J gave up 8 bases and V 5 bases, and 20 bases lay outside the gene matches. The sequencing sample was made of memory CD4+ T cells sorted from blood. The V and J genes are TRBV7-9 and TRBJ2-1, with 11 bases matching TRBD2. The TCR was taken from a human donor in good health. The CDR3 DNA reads TGTGCCAGCAGCCCGGGGACTAGCGGCCGTTTGGGGATTTTTGATGAGCAGTTCTTC. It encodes CASSPGTSGRLGIFDEQFF. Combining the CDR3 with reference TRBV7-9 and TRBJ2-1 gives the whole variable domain DTGVSQNPRHKITKRGQNVTFRCDPISEHNRLYWYRQTLGQGPEFLTYFQNEAQLEKSRLLSDRFSAERPKGSFSTLEIQRTEQGDSAMYLCASSPGTSGRLGIFDEQFFGPGTRLTVL.